The T cell receptor beta chain described here comes from a study of T cell clonotyping in hematopoietic cell transplantation (TCRdb year 2021). Looking at the study overall: The study collected roughly 150 blood samples from 30 to 40 consecutive transplant recipients and their related donors. Patient recruitment ran from 2015 to early 2017, and follow-up continued until late 2020 or death. Overall study outcomes, separate from this receptor: A decrease in recipient TCR diversity was observed after transplant, and a progressive increase in pathologically expanded clonotypes was seen from day 30 to day 180. Broader posttransplant TCR repertoire diversity was predicted by donor and pretransplant recipient Inverse Simpson Index values. Sample size was limited, and cells were not sorted, so CD4 and CD8 repertoire contributions could not be separated. Recipient repertoires showed only a small fraction of overlap with donor repertoires, and over 95% appeared de novo at the given depth.

The junction carries 13 bases between V and J, which are trimmed by 5 bases and 5 bases respectively. Spanning cysteine to phenylalanine, the CDR3 consists of 15 amino acids. Only the CDR3 part of the read is kept: 45 bases, read in frame from the first base. CDR1 and CDR2 (SGHTA, FQGTGA) derive from the germline V gene. With the immunoSEQ assay, which is a bias-controlled multiplex PCR relying on V- and J-specific primers, TCR beta CDR3 regions were amplified from genomic DNA. In a second PCR step, a proprietary barcode and Illumina adapter sequences were attached to the CDR3 amplicons. CDR3 libraries were sequenced on an Illumina MiSeq instrument. The authors' pipeline ran thus. Export and quality control were done with immunoSEQ Analyzer 3.0, while downstream analyses used R Bioconductor and Immunarch. Only productive rearrangements in the normalized downsampled data set were used to calculate repertoire metrics. In the normalized cohort, a clonotype counted as pathologically expanded if the clonotype was larger than 5 templates. The Inverse Simpson Index was used to measure repertoire diversity. The non-normalized data set was used for CMV-specificity analyses so that all clonotypes could be captured. The table comes from immuneACCESS by way of TCRdb, which keeps in-frame sequences with V and J called. Part of the clones is missing from these tables; in studies checked, under half for an unresolved V gene and the rest for unknown reasons. The V and J calls and the clone size are those of that table, but D and trimming were determined from the DNA. Recorded for this sample are tens of thousands of clones; 94% of them occurred a single time. The top ten hold about 0.81% of the sample.

Points on this clone: What this receptor recognizes is not known. No base qualities exist here, and no much larger clone lies one base off it.

Blood samples for TCR beta sequencing were given by related transplant donors. Nuclei Lysis Solution was used to extract genomic DNA from fresh or cryopreserved unfractionated peripheral blood mononuclear cells. The sequenced sample consisted of peripheral blood mononuclear cells. The TCR comes from a woman in her forties or fifties in good health. Some clones in this sample may be carry-over from other donors' samples. The chain is made from TRBV7-3 and TRBJ1-6; the D gene is not confidently resolved. This receptor has the CDR3 CASSKDSGHNSPLHF. The nucleotides read TGTGCCAGCAGCAAAGACTCAGGCCATAATTCACCCCTCCACTTT.